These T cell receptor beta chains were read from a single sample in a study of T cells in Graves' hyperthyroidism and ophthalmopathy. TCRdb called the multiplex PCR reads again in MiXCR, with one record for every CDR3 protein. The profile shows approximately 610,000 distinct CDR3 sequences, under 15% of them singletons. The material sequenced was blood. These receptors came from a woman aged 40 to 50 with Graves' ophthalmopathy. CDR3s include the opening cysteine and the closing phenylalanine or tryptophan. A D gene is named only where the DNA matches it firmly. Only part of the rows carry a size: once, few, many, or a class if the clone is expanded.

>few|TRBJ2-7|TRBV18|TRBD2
TGTGCCAGCTCACCAGCTAGCGGGTCCGAGCAGTACTTC
CASSPASGSEQYF
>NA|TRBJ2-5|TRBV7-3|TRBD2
TGTGCCAGCAGCTCGGGTAGCGGGGCGAACCAAGAGACCCAGTACTTC
CASSSGSGANQETQYF
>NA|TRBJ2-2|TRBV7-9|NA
TGTGCCAGCAGCACATCCCAGGGGTACCACGGGGAGCTGTTTTTT
CASSTSQGYHGELFF
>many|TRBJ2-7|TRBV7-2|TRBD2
TGTGCCAGCAGCTACATCCTAGCGGAACACTACGAGCAGTACTTC
CASSYILAEHYEQYF
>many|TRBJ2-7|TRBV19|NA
TGTGCCAGTAGTATAGGCGGGACTTTTTCCTACGAGCAGTACTTC
CASSIGGTFSYEQYF
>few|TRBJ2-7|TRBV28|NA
TGTGCCAGCAGTCTCGATCCCACGGCCGAGCAGTACTTC
CASSLDPTAEQYF
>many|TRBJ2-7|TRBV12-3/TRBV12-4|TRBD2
TGTGCCAGCAGTTCCTTTACTAGCGGGAGATACGAGCAGTACTTC
CASSSFTSGRYEQYF
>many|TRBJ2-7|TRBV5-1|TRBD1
TGCGCCAGCAGCTTGGATCCGGGACAGTTCTCCTACGAGCAGTACTTC
CASSLDPGQFSYEQYF
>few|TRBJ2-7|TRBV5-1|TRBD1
TGCGCCAGCAGCCCAGCCACAGGGGTCAACGAGCAGTACTTC
CASSPATGVNEQYF
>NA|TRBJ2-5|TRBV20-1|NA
TGCAGTGCTACATCCCGAGACAGTGACCCGCAGGTAGGAGAGACCCAGTACTTC
CSATSRDSDPQVGETQYF
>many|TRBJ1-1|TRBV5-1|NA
TGCGCCAGCAGCTTGGATGAGGGCCCTGAGGCTTTCTTT
CASSLDEGPEAFF
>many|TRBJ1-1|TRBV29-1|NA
TGCAGCGTTCAGCCGAACACTGAAGCTTTCTTT
CSVQPNTEAFF
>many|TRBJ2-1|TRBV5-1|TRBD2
TGCGCCAGCACCCCTGGGCTAGCGGGAGGCAATGAGCAGTTCTTC
CASTPGLAGGNEQFF
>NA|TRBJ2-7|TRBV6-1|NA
TGTGCCAGCAGTGCCCCATCGGGATCGGGTACCTACGAGCAGTACTTC
CASSAPSGSGTYEQYF
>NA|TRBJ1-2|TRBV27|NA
TGTGCCAGCAGTTTGGCCGGGGTCAATGGCTACACCTTC
CASSLAGVNGYTF
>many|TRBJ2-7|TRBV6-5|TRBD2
TGTGCCAGCAGCCCGACTAGCGGGAAGTCCTACGAGCAGTACTTC
CASSPTSGKSYEQYF
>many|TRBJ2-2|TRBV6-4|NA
TGTGCCAGCAGTGACTCGAGGTTATCCGCCGGGGAGCTGTTTTTT
CASSDSRLSAGELFF
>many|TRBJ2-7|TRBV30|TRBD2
TGTGCCTGGAGTATCGGGACTAGCGGGTACTCCTACGAGCAGTACTTC
CAWSIGTSGYSYEQYF
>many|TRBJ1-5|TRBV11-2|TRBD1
TGTGCCAGCAGCCGGCGACAGGGATCAAGCAATCAGCCCCAGCATTTT
CASSRRQGSSNQPQHF
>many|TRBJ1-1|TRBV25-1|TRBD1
TGTGCCAGCATGCGAGCAGGGGGATCAATGAACACTGAAGCTTTCTTT
CASMRAGGSMNTEAFF
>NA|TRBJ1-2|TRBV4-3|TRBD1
TGCGCCAGCAGCCAAGACATCGAGGCAGGGGGAGGCTACACCTTC
CASSQDIEAGGGYTF
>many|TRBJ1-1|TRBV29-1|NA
TGCAGCGTTGAATGGTCGTTGTCATATGCTGAAGCTTTCTTT
CSVEWSLSYAEAFF
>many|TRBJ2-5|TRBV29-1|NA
TGCAGCGTTGAAATGGGCGGGTGGGAGACCCAGTACTTC
CSVEMGGWETQYF
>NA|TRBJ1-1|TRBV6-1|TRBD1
TGTGCCAGCAGTGCAGCGACAGGGACTGAAGCTTTCTTT
CASSAATGTEAFF
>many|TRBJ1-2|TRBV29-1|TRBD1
TGCAGCGTTGGACAGGGGGCGTCCTATGGCTACACCTTC
CSVGQGASYGYTF
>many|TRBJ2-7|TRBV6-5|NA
TGTGCCAGCAGTCCGTCCGAGGGGACTCCTAGCTTC
CASSPSEGTPSF
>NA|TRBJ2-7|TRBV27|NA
TGTGCCAGCAGTTTAGAGGGGTTCAGCGAGCAGTACTTC
CASSLEGFSEQYF
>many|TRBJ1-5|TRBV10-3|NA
TGTGCCATCAGTGAAGTAGGCAACAATCAGCCCCAGCATTTT
CAISEVGNNQPQHF
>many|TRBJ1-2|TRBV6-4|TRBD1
TGTGCCAGCAGTGACGGGACAGGAGGAGGAGGCTACACCTTC
CASSDGTGGGGYTF
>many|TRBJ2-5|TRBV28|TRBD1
TGTGCCAGCAGCCCAGACAGGGAAGAGACCCAGTACTTC
CASSPDREETQYF
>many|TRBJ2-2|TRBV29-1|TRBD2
TGCAGCGTGTGGAATTCCGGGACTAGCGGGAGGGGGACCGGGGAGCTGTTTTTT
CSVWNSGTSGRGTGELFF
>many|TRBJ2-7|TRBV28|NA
TGTGCCAGCAGTTTATCGCGGACATGGCGGGCCTACGAGCAGTACTTC
CASSLSRTWRAYEQYF
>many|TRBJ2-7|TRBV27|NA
TGTGCCAGCAGTTTATCGAGGCTAACCTACGAGCAGTACTTC
CASSLSRLTYEQYF
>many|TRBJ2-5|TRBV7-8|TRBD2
TGTGCCAGCAGCTCGGGAGGCTTGGCGGGGGAGACCCAGTACTTC
CASSSGGLAGETQYF
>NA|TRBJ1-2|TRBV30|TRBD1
TGTGCCTGGAATCGGCAGGGGGAGGGCTACACCTTC
CAWNRQGEGYTF
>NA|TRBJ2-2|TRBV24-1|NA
TGTGCCACCAGTGAGCCGGCCGGGGGGCCCGGGGAGCTGTTTTTT
CATSEPAGGPGELFF
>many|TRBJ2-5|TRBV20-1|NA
TGCAGTGCTAGAGAGTTCGGGAGATACCAAGAGACCCAGTACTTC
CSAREFGRYQETQYF
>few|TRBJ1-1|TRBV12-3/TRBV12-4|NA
TGTGCCAGCAGTTTATCTGCTGCTGAAGCTTTCTTT
CASSLSAAEAFF
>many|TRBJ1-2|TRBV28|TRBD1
TGTGCCAGCAGTTTAAGGGATTCGACAGGGTACTCTGACTATGGCTACACCTTC
CASSLRDSTGYSDYGYTF
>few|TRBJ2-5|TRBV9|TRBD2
TGTGCCAGCAGCGTAGGTGGTAGCGGGATGAGAGAGACCCAGTACTTC
CASSVGGSGMRETQYF
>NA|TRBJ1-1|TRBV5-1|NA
TGCGCCAGCAGCTGGCTAGACAGGAACACTGAAGCTTTCTTT
CASSWLDRNTEAFF
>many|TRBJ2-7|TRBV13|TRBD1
TGTGCCAGCAGCTCCGACAGGGGCCCGACCCTAGACGAGCAGTACTTC
CASSSDRGPTLDEQYF
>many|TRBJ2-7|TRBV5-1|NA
TGCGCCAGCAGTCAGGGACCAGGCAGCTACGAGCAGTACTTC
CASSQGPGSYEQYF
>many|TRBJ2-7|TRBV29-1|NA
TGCAGCGTTACTCGGGACCTGCTCCCCTACGAGCAGTACTTC
CSVTRDLLPYEQYF
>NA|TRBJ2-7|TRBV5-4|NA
TGTGCCAGCTCAATCGACAGTGCCTACGAGCAGTACTTC
CASSIDSAYEQYF
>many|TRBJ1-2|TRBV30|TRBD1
TGTGCCCGGGACAGGGGAGATGGTGGCTACACCTTC
CARDRGDGGYTF
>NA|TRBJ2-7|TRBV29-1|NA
TGCAGCGTCCTAGGGTTCGCCTACGAGCAGTACTTC
CSVLGFAYEQYF
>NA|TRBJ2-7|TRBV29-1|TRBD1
TGCAGCGTTAAGGGGGACAGGAACTCCTACGAGCAGTACTTC
CSVKGDRNSYEQYF
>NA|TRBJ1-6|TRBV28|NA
TGTGCCAGCAGTCCGGGACCGAACCTCGGGATTTCACCCCTCCACTTT
CASSPGPNLGISPLHF
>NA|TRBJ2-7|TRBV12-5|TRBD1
TGTGCTAGTGGACCGGACAGGGGGCTTTTCTACGAGCAGTACTTC
CASGPDRGLFYEQYF
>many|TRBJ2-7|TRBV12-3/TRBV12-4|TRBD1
TGTGCCAGCAGTTTTGAGGCAGGGGGCTTTTCCAGCTCCTACGAGCAGTACTTC
CASSFEAGGFSSSYEQYF
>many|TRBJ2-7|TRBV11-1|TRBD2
TGTGCCAGCAGCTTAATTCCTAGCGGGAGGGCCCACTACGAGCAGTACTTC
CASSLIPSGRAHYEQYF